This T cell receptor (beta chain) is from a study of identical twins. TCRdb called the 5' RACE reads again in MiXCR, with one record for every CDR3 protein. The sample lists approximately 590,000 distinct CDR3 sequences; around a tenth were seen once. About this clonotype: Its antigen is not known.

Germline-derived CDR1 and CDR2 are SGHAT and FQNNGV. The CDR3 length is 14 residues. V was clipped by 3 bases and J by 0 bases, with 9 bases between them. Points from the study as a whole: Zero-insertion analyses could be partly confounded by invariant MAIT and iNKT cells. In beta out-of-frame sequences, the excess sharing between twins was weaker. Beta clonotypes that were abundant in cord blood contained fewer insertions, a pattern absent from memory repertoires. The study drew conclusions from cross-sectional statistical analysis, not from following the same donors.

The same specimen was also included in a second study, on yellow fever vaccine responses in identical twins.

Sequencing was carried out using PBMCs. The rearrangement joins TRBV11-2 to TRBJ2-7; no reliable D call. The receptor was derived from a woman aged 18-29 years in good health. CDR3 sequence: CASSFGPYSYEQYF. CDR3 coding DNA: TGTGCCAGCAGCTTCGGCCCGTACTCCTACGAGCAGTACTTC.